This TCR beta chain was captured in a study of T cell responses to AZD1222 COVID-19 vaccine. Turning to the study itself: Both about-4-week and about-12-week second-dose recipients were combined.

The protocol was immunoSEQ multiplex PCR, while the TCRdb copy is restricted to in-frame clones and leaves out a portion. The data show about 150,000 clones, about 88% seen once. Regarding the study as a whole: There were repertoire samples only from the period after the peak T cell response. Following two doses of AZD1222, Spike-specific TCR breadth and depth rose. Donors, mostly white British, included more females; clonal diversity was possibly underestimated.

CDR1 and CDR2 from the germline V gene are MNHEY and SVGAGI. The V gene end was trimmed by 9 bases and the J gene end by 5 bases; junction bases not matched to a gene: 10. The CDR3 extends over 14 amino acids. Worth noting for this clone: Its antigen is unknown.

The sample here was peripheral blood, taken on day 0 of AZD1222 vaccination. V and J are TRBV6-5 and TRBJ2-7; 10 nucleotides align to TRBD2. The TCR originated in an adult in good health. The CDR3 DNA reads TGTGCCAGTCTCAATAGCGGGGGGTTTGACGAGCAGTACTTC. It is translated as CASLNSGGFDEQYF.